Presented here are 19 T cell receptor beta chains from one specimen sequenced in a study of cytomegalovirus exposure and HLA in healthy donors. Clones were sequenced by immunoSEQ multiplex PCR, and TCRdb holds only the in-frame ones, with some missing. This sample has some 200,000 clones, with about nine tenths found just once. Sequenced material: PBMCs. The receptors here all came from a woman in her late teens or twenties in good health and CMV-seronegative.

The CDR3 region is CASSQGGLAIYNEQFF. The DNA for the CDR3 is TGTGCCAGCAGCCAGGGGGGACTAGCAATCTACAATGAGCAGTTCTTC. V usage is TRBV5-4 and J usage is TRBJ2-1; 9 bases align to TRBD2. Looked up from germline, CDR1 is SGHNT and CDR2 is YYREEE (reference sequence). The junction had 8 bases not matched to a gene; V was cut back by 4 bases and J by 3 bases. The CDR3 is 16 amino acids.

The chain links TRBV30 to TRBJ1-4; D is uncertain. Germline V gene data show CDR1 as GTSNPN and CDR2 as SVGIG (reference sequence). Trimming took off 1 base at V and 5 bases at J, with 17 bases between the two ends. The CDR3 is 16 amino acids. The CDR3 reads CAWSGGRAANNEKLFF. The CDR3 region has the DNA TGTGCCTGGAGTGGCGGCCGAGCGGCTAACAATGAAAAACTGTTTTTT.

The genes are TRBV30 and TRBJ1-3; TRBD1 aligns across 9 bases. The CDR3 consists of 13 residues. Germline CDR1 GTSNPN, CDR2 SVGIG (reference sequence). Trimming took 5 bases from V and 10 from J; bases not matched to a gene: 9. In DNA, the CDR3 is TGTGCCTGGCACCCCGGGACAGGGACAACCATATATTTT. Amino acids: CAWHPGTGTTIYF.

The V and J genes are TRBV5-4 and TRBJ2-3, with TRBD2 matching over 14 bases. J lost 3 bases, V lost 3 bases, and 9 bases had no gene match. The CDR3 spans 18 residues. Germline assignment: CDR1 SGHNT and CDR2 YYREEE (reference sequence). The CDR3 spells CASSSGGLAGAATDTQYF. In nucleotides, the CDR3 is TGTGCCAGCAGCTCGGGGGGACTAGCGGGAGCGGCGACAGATACGCAGTATTTT.

The V call is TRBV7-9, the J call TRBJ1-1, with TRBD1 matching 7 bases. Trimming at V came to 5 bases and at J to 0 bases, leaving 6 bases not matched to a gene. Germline loops: CDR1 SEHNR, CDR2 FQNEAQ (reference sequence). The CDR3 is 15 residues long. The CDR3 coding sequence is TGTGCCAGCAGCACCCACAGGGGATTGAACACTGAAGCTTTCTTT. This sequence encodes CASSTHRGLNTEAFF.

V and J are TRBV7-2 and TRBJ2-2; D uncertain. This CDR3 is built from 16 residues. The germline V gene encodes CDR1 SGHTA and CDR2 FQGNSA. V lost 1 base, J lost 4 bases, and 13 bases lay in between. The CDR3 protein is CASSLVTGVITGELFF. CDR3 nucleotide sequence: TGTGCCAGCAGCTTAGTCACGGGTGTAATCACCGGGGAGCTGTTTTTT.

The chain uses TRBV27 and TRBJ1-3; no firm D call. Deletions cut 0 bases from V and 0 bases from J, with 6 bases between. The CDR3 consists of 15 residues. Germline CDR1 is MNHEY and CDR2 is SMNVEV (reference sequence). CDR3 in amino acids: CASSLSGLSGNTIYF. CDR3 nucleotide sequence: TGTGCCAGCAGTTTATCAGGACTCTCTGGAAACACCATATATTTT.

The chain combines TRBV25-1 with TRBJ2-2; D possibly corresponds to TRBD1 (6 bases). The CDR3 consists of 14 residues. The V and J ends lost 1 base and 9 bases respectively, with 12 bases between them. Looked up from germline, CDR1 is MGHDK and CDR2 is SYGVNS. The CDR3 loop is CASSEWTDGRELFF. The DNA of the CDR3 is TGTGCCAGCAGTGAATGGACAGACGGGAGGGAGCTGTTTTTT.

The V gene is TRBV7-9, the J gene TRBJ2-5; the match to TRBD2 covers 7 bases. Germline trimming cut 3 bases from V and 1 base from J; bases unmatched to any gene: 11. CDR3 length: 17 amino acids. Per the germline V gene, CDR1 is SEHNR and CDR2 is FQNEAQ (reference sequence). CDR3 bases: TGTGCCAGCAGCTTTCCGGTCCGGGGAGGGACCCAAGAGACCCAGTACTTC. Amino acids: CASSFPVRGGTQETQYF. The complete variable domain, with remaining parts taken from reference TRBV7-9 and TRBJ2-5, reads DTGVSQNPRHKITKRGQNVTFRCDPISEHNRLYWYRQTLGQGPEFLTYFQNEAQLEKSRLLSDRFSAERPKGSFSTLEIQRTEQGDSAMYLCASSFPVRGGTQETQYFGPGTRLLVL.

The chain uses TRBV30 and TRBJ2-3; 11 nucleotides match TRBD1. CDR1 and CDR2 from the germline V gene are GTSNPN and SVGIG (reference sequence). Losses at the gene ends were 4 bases for V and 3 bases for J; bases not matched to a gene: 6. The CDR3 is 15 residues long. The CDR3 DNA reads TGTGCCTGGACATCCGGGACAGGGGGAACAGATACGCAGTATTTT. Translation: CAWTSGTGGTDTQYF.

The CDR3 loop is CASSAAGLSYNEQFF. In nucleotides, the CDR3 is TGTGCCAGCAGTGCGGCGGGACTCTCCTACAATGAGCAGTTCTTC. This chain connects TRBV2 to TRBJ2-1, with a weak D call TRBD2 (6 bases). Germline CDR1 SNHLY, CDR2 FYNNEI. The CDR3 totals 15 residues. V lost 4 bases and J 0 bases, leaving 10 bases between the germline ends.

The chain carries TRBV28 and TRBJ1-2; D gene unclear. The ends were cut back, 3 bases at V and 0 bases at J, with 11 bases in the middle. Per germline, CDR1 MDHEN and CDR2 SYDVKM. CDR3 length: 15 amino acids. Here the CDR3 DNA reads TGTGCCAGCAGTTTCCTCGGCGGTTCTAACTATGGCTACACCTTC. It is translated as CASSFLGGSNYGYTF.

This clone was counted once. In nucleotides, the CDR3 is TGTGCCAGCAGCCGCGGCTCCTACGAGCAGTACTTC. It yields the protein CASSRGSYEQYF. The chain links TRBV6-5 to TRBJ2-7, with D hard to call. Germline V gene data show CDR1 as MNHEY and CDR2 as SVGAGI. The V end lost 6 bases, the J end lost 0 bases, and 6 bases lay between the germline ends. There are 12 residues in the CDR3.

CDR3 DNA: TGTGCCAGCAGCTTCGTCGTGTTTAGTGTTGGCTACACCTTC. It translates to CASSFVVFSVGYTF. The chain links TRBV5-6 to TRBJ1-2; D not certain. Between the trimmed V and J ends, which lost 2 bases and 7 bases, there was a span of 15 bases. CDR3 size: 14 residues. Germline CDR1 reads SGHDT; CDR2 reads YYEEEE. The full variable domain, its missing parts supplied by reference TRBV5-6 and TRBJ1-2, is DAGVTQSPTHLIKTRGQQVTLRCSPKSGHDTVSWYQQALGQGPQFIFQYYEEEERQRGNFPDRFSGHQFPNYSSELNVNALLLGDSALYLCASSFVVFSVGYTFGSGTRLTVV.

The table lists this clone with a count of one. The rearrangement uses TRBV28 and TRBJ1-2; 7 nucleotides align to TRBD1. This CDR3 has 16 residues. Germline CDR1 is MDHEN and CDR2 is SYDVKM. V shed 8 bases, J shed 4 bases, and the junction held 16 bases outside the gene matches. CDR3 in DNA: TGTGCCAGCGGGCTGATTCCGGGACAGAATCGCTATGGCTACACCTTC. It is translated as CASGLIPGQNRYGYTF.

V and J are TRBV27 and TRBJ2-7; 9 positions match TRBD1. The V gene's germline CDR1 is MNHEY and CDR2 SMNVEV (reference sequence). V trimming: 1 base; J trimming: 5 bases; junction bases outside the gene matches: 6. The length of the CDR3 is 15 residues. In DNA, the CDR3 is TGTGCCAGCAGTTTATTGAGGACAGGGGTTAACGAGCAGTACTTC. Protein sequence: CASSLLRTGVNEQYF.

CDR3 sequence reads: CASIGGGFF. CDR3 DNA sequence: TGTGCCAGCATAGGGGGCGGGTTCTTC. The chain uses TRBV27 and TRBJ2-1; 7 positions match TRBD1. With 7 bases clipped from V and 15 bases from J, the junction kept 3 bases outside the gene matches. The CDR3 runs 9 residues. Per the germline V gene, CDR1 is MNHEY and CDR2 is SMNVEV (reference sequence).

The chain combines TRBV27 with TRBJ2-1, with 9 bases lining up with TRBD2. Germline V CDR1 and CDR2: MNHEY, SMNVEV (reference sequence). The CDR3 runs to 16 residues. J gave up 4 bases and V 3 bases, and 7 bases lay outside the gene matches. This CDR3 is CASSLVAGVRYNEQFF. CDR3 sequence (DNA): TGTGCCAGCAGTTTGGTAGCGGGAGTACGGTACAATGAGCAGTTCTTC.

This chain links TRBV7-8 with TRBJ2-5; 12 bases fit TRBD1. The germline V gene has CDR1 SGHVS and CDR2 FQNEAQ. This CDR3 spans 17 amino acids. V dropped 6 bases and J dropped 4; count of bases not matched to a gene: 12. The DNA of the CDR3 is TGTGCCAGCAGACCCGGGACAGGGGGCGCATTAGGAGAGACCCAGTACTTC. The encoded protein is CASRPGTGGALGETQYF.